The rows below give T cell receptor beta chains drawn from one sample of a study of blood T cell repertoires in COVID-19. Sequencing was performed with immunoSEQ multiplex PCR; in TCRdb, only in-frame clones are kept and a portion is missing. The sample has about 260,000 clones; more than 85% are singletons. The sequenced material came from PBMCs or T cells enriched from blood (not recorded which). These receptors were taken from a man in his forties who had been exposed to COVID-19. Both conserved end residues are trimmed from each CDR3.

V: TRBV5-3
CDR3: ARSRQLDRGDTGELF

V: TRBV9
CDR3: ASSGDQGQEKLF

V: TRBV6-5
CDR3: ASGDRDSYEQY

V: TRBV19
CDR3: ASSIGAETEAF

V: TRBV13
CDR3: ASSDTGAVDYGYT

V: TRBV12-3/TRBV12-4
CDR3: ASSLTAEAF

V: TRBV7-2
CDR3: ASSLLGGRISNQPQH

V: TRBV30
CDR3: AWSDPAGQKETQY

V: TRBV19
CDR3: ASSRSHRNNQPQH

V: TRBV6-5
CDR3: ASTEREYTGELF

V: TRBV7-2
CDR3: ASRKTGVYEQY

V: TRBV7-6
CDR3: ASSLAGRGNQPQH

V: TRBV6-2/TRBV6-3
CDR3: ASSYTGPGNTIY

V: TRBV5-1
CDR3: ASSLDYWTGDNSPLH

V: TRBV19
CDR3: ASSTTPTGELF

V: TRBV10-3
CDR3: AISEGDYEQY

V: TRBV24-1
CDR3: ATSDSKLRGRKEAF

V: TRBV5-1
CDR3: ASSLSGFSYNEQF

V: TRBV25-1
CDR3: ASREGRSEAF

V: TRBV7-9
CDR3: ASSLAEDREF

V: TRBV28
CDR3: ASSLGQINQPQH

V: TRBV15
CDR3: ATSRDKYSGSADTQY

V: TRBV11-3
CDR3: ASRRSGGTDTQY